This TCR beta chain was profiled in a study of response to subunit inactivated influenza vaccine. TCRdb re-derived calls from the RT-PCR reads in MiXCR, one entry per CDR3 protein. The sample records about 620,000 distinct CDR3 sequences, about 10% being singletons. Study-level points and caveats: It was suggested by the authors that few new T cells are recruited by each seasonal influenza vaccination.

Concerning this clonotype itself: Antigen unknown.

Sample: PBMCs from blood, taken on the day of vaccination. The TCR sequence derives from a man aged 50-60 years who received an inactivated influenza vaccine.

The CDR3, as DNA: TGCAGTGCTAGGAGGCGGGGACGCTCTAGCCTCACAGATACGCAGTATTTT. It yields the protein CSARRRGRSSLTDTQYF. The chain uses TRBV20-1 and TRBJ2-3, with a possible D match to TRBD2 (6 bases). Germline V lookup: CDR1 DFQATT, CDR2 SNEGSKA (reference sequence). This CDR3 spans 17 amino acids. Trimming shortened V by 3 bases and J by 2 bases, and 21 bases separated the two germline ends.